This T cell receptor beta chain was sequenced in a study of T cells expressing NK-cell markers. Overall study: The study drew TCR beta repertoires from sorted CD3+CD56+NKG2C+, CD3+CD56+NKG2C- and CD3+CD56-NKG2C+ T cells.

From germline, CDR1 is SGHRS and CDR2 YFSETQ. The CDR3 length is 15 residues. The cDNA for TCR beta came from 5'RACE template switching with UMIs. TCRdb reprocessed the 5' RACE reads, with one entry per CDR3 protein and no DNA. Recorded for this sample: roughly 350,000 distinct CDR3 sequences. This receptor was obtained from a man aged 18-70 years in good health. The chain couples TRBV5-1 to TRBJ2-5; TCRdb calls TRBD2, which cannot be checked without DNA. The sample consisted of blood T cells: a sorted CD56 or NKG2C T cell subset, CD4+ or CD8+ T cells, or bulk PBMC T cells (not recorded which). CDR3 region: CASSLADGGRETQYF.